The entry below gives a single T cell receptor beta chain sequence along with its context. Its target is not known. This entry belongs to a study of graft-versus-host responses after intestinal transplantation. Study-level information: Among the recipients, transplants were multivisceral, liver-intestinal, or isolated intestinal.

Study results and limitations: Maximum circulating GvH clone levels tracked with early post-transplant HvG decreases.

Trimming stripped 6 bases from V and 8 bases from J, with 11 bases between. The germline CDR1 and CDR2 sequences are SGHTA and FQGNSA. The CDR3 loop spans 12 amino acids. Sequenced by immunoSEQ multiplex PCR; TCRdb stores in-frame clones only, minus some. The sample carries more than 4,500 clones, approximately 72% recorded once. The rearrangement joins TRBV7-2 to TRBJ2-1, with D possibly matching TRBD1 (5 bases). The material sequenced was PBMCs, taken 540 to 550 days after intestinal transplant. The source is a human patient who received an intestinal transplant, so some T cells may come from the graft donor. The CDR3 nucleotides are TGTGCCAGCAGGAGGCAGGGATATGAGCAGTTCTTC. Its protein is CASRRQGYEQFF. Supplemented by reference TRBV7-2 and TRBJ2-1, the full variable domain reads GAGVSQSPSNKVTEKGKDVELRCDPISGHTALYWYRQSLGQGLEFLIYFQGNSAPDKSGLPSDRFSAERTGGSVSTLTIQRTQQEDSAVYLCASRRQGYEQFFGPGTRLTVL.